These T cell receptor beta chains were read from a single sample in a study of blood T cell repertoires in COVID-19. Produced via immunoSEQ multiplex PCR; TCRdb's table is partial and in-frame only. The table lists fewer than 65,000 clones, about 88% of them singletons. Sequenced material: peripheral blood. The origin of the receptors is a human donor in a cohort sampled during active COVID-19. Each CDR3 is given with its conserved first and last residue. D genes are given only for firm matches. Clone size is stated in some rows and not others, as once, few, many or a class when expanded.

v_gene	j_gene	len	abundance	d_gene	CDR3aa	CDR3nt
TRBV15	TRBJ2-5	13	.	.	CATSRQFGETQYF	TGTGCCACCAGCAGACAGTTCGGGGAGACCCAGTACTTC
TRBV28	TRBJ2-1	13	.	TRBD1	CASSLQGGNEQFF	TGTGCCAGCAGCCTACAGGGGGGCAATGAGCAGTTCTTC
TRBV5-4	TRBJ1-2	13	.	.	CASSLDSGRGYTF	TGTGCCAGCAGCTTGGACTCCGGCAGGGGCTACACCTTC
TRBV5-8	TRBJ2-1	20	.	TRBD2	CASSAWGTSGGSTKDNEQFF	TGTGCCAGCAGCGCATGGGGCACTAGCGGGGGATCCACGAAGGACAATGAGCAGTTCTTC
TRBV5-6	TRBJ2-7	14	.	.	CASSLGQASYEQYF	TGTGCCAGCAGCTTGGGGCAGGCTTCCTACGAGCAGTACTTC
TRBV4-2	TRBJ2-7	15	.	TRBD2	CASSPRLAEAYEQYF	TGTGCCAGCAGCCCTAGACTAGCGGAGGCCTACGAGCAGTACTTC
TRBV6-5	TRBJ2-7	14	.	TRBD2	CASSPTPWGGEQYF	TGTGCCAGCAGTCCAACCCCTTGGGGGGGAGAGCAGTACTTC
TRBV30	TRBJ1-4	15	.	TRBD1	CAWSKGGQGDEKLFF	TGTGCCTGGAGTAAAGGGGGACAGGGGGACGAAAAACTGTTTTTT
TRBV6-5	TRBJ1-5	14	.	.	CASSYSKENQPQHF	TGTGCCAGCAGTTACTCGAAGGAGAATCAGCCCCAGCATTTT
TRBV6-1	TRBJ2-1	16	.	TRBD1	CASSEAAGQGNNEQFF	TGTGCCAGCAGTGAAGCAGCGGGACAGGGTAACAATGAGCAGTTCTTC
TRBV19	TRBJ1-2	16	.	TRBD1	CASSTGQGSSADGYTF	TGTGCCAGTAGTACTGGACAGGGGAGTTCTGCGGATGGCTACACCTTC
TRBV28	TRBJ2-4	13	.	.	CASSGGYGNIQYF	TGTGCCAGCAGTGGAGGCTACGGAAACATTCAGTACTTC
TRBV11-2	TRBJ1-2	14	.	.	CASRVTFTSYGYTF	TGTGCCAGCAGGGTTACCTTTACTTCCTATGGCTACACCTTC
TRBV18	TRBJ1-6	15	once	TRBD1	CASSPTGTGNSPLHF	TGTGCCAGCTCACCCACCGGGACAGGGAATTCACCCCTCCACTTT
TRBV5-5	TRBJ1-2	15	.	.	CASSLDRGIDYGYTF	TGTGCCAGCAGCTTGGATCGGGGAATAGACTATGGCTACACCTTC
TRBV6-1	TRBJ2-7	14	.	TRBD1	CASSEVWTGYEQYF	TGTGCCAGCAGTGAAGTTTGGACAGGCTACGAGCAGTACTTC
TRBV14	TRBJ2-3	12	.	.	CASSPGTDTQYF	TGTGCCAGCAGCCCCGGGACAGATACGCAGTATTTT
TRBV5-1	TRBJ2-7	14	.	.	CASSPDSTSYEQYF	TGCGCCAGCAGCCCAGACAGCACCTCCTACGAGCAGTACTTC
TRBV5-1	TRBJ2-1	18	.	TRBD2	CASSPGTSGGLSYNEQFF	TGCGCCAGCAGCCCAGGGACTAGCGGGGGCCTCTCCTACAATGAGCAGTTCTTC
TRBV15	TRBJ1-1	13	.	TRBD1	CATRDRGETEAFF	TGTGCCACCAGGGACAGGGGAGAGACTGAAGCTTTCTTT
TRBV27	TRBJ2-2	16	.	TRBD1	CASSSMTGINTGELFF	TGTGCCAGCAGTTCCATGACAGGGATAAACACCGGGGAGCTGTTTTTT
TRBV29-1	TRBJ1-2	15	.	.	CSVESGGNTFGGYTF	TGCAGCGTTGAATCTGGCGGAAATACGTTTGGAGGCTACACCTTC
TRBV13	TRBJ2-3	13	.	.	CASSQRSTDTQYF	TGTGCCAGCAGCCAGAGGAGCACAGATACGCAGTATTTT
TRBV6-5	TRBJ2-7	14	.	.	CASSYYQAHYEQYF	TGTGCCAGCAGTTACTATCAGGCCCACTACGAGCAGTACTTC
TRBV7-2	TRBJ2-5	16	few	TRBD2	CASSLAHTGGQETQYF	TGTGCCAGCAGCTTAGCGCACACGGGGGGGCAAGAGACCCAGTACTTC
TRBV5-6	TRBJ2-7	14	.	TRBD1	CASSLGTGHYEQYF	TGTGCCAGCAGCCTCGGGACAGGACACTACGAGCAGTACTTC
TRBV21-1	TRBJ1-1	8	once	.	CAEPEAFF	TGTGCCGAGCCTGAAGCTTTCTTT
TRBV27	TRBJ1-5	14	.	TRBD1	CASSSDRVNQPQHF	TGTGCCAGCAGCTCCGACAGGGTGAATCAGCCCCAGCATTTT
TRBV3-1/TRBV3-2	TRBJ2-7	14	few	.	CASSQGYGGNEQYF	TGTGCCAGCAGCCAAGGTTATGGCGGGAACGAGCAGTACTTC
TRBV7-2	TRBJ2-7	18	.	TRBD2	CASSLKTSGSIMVYEQYF	TGTGCCAGCAGTCTAAAGACTAGCGGGAGTATTATGGTCTACGAGCAGTACTTC
TRBV19	TRBJ1-2	12	.	.	CASSTRGSGYTF	TGTGCCAGTAGTACACGGGGTAGTGGCTACACCTTC
TRBV7-9	TRBJ2-7	14	.	.	CASTEGTSGYEQYF	TGTGCCAGCACGGAGGGTACATCTGGATACGAGCAGTACTTC
TRBV12-3/TRBV12-4	TRBJ1-5	13	.	.	CASTTFSNQPQHF	TGTGCCAGCACGACATTTAGCAATCAGCCCCAGCATTTT
TRBV4-1	TRBJ2-1	22	.	TRBD2	CASSHPREVSGRAGGSYNEQFF	TGCGCCAGCAGCCATCCCAGGGAGGTTAGCGGGAGGGCAGGGGGTTCCTACAATGAGCAGTTCTTC
TRBV19	TRBJ2-3	12	.	.	CASSPPTDTQYF	TGTGCCAGTTCTCCCCCCACAGATACGCAGTATTTT
TRBV19	TRBJ2-1	14	.	TRBD2	CASSVAGDNNEQFF	TGTGCCAGTAGCGTAGCGGGAGATAACAATGAGCAGTTCTTC
TRBV7-2	TRBJ2-1	14	.	.	CASSLVAGANEQFF	TGTGCCAGCAGCTTAGTTGCAGGGGCCAATGAGCAGTTCTTC
TRBV6-5	TRBJ1-1	13	.	.	CASSYFGGGEAFF	TGTGCCAGCAGTTACTTTGGGGGAGGGGAGGCTTTCTTT
TRBV7-2	TRBJ2-7	13	.	.	CASSLRRPYEQYF	TGTGCCAGCAGCTTAAGGAGGCCCTACGAGCAGTACTTC
TRBV7-8	TRBJ1-4	14	.	.	CASSLLIGGEKLFF	TGTGCCAGCAGCTTACTGATCGGGGGGGAAAAACTGTTTTTT
TRBV5-6	TRBJ1-1	16	.	.	CASSLISGGESTEAFF	TGTGCCAGCAGCTTGATAAGCGGGGGGGAGAGCACTGAAGCTTTCTTT
TRBV3-1/TRBV3-2	TRBJ2-7	13	.	.	CASSYQGSYEQYF	TGTGCCAGCAGTTACCAGGGCTCCTACGAGCAGTACTTC
TRBV6-5	TRBJ2-7	13	.	.	CASKPASSYEQYF	TGTGCCAGCAAGCCGGCTAGCTCCTACGAGCAGTACTTC
TRBV9	TRBJ2-3	15	.	.	CASSISGSSPDTQYF	TGTGCCAGCAGCATATCCGGGAGCAGCCCAGATACGCAGTATTTT
TRBV12-5	TRBJ2-1	17	.	TRBD2	CASGLGTSGSSYNEQFF	TGTGCTAGTGGTTTAGGGACTAGCGGGAGCTCCTACAATGAGCAGTTCTTC
TRBV27	TRBJ2-7	13	once	TRBD1	CASSFRTGYEQYF	TGTGCCAGCAGTTTCAGGACAGGCTACGAGCAGTACTTC
TRBV19	TRBJ1-4	14	.	.	CASSTIQGLEKLFF	TGTGCCAGTAGTACCATCCAGGGGCTCGAAAAACTGTTTTTT